The rows below give T cell receptor beta chains drawn from one sample of a study of CD8+ T cells in alopecia areata. TCRdb's copy holds only in-frame clones and misses some; the assay was immunoSEQ multiplex PCR. This sample has about 140,000 clones, with about 51% found just once. Material: CD8+ T cells sorted from blood, obtained at week 4, from a patient treated with tofacitinib. The origin of the receptors is a human donor with alopecia areata. The CDR3 runs from the conserved cysteine through the conserved F or W. A D gene is named only where the DNA matches it firmly. Only part of the rows carry a size: once, few, many, or a class if the clone is expanded.

D gene: .; clone size: .; V gene: TRBV5-5; J gene: TRBJ1-2; CDR3 protein: CASSLVGYGYTF; CDR3 DNA: TGTGCCAGCAGCTTGGTAGGCTATGGCTACACCTTC
D gene: .; clone size: few; V gene: TRBV29-1; J gene: TRBJ2-4; CDR3 protein: CSVDPGRGENIQYF; CDR3 DNA: TGCAGCGTTGATCCGGGTAGGGGTGAAAACATTCAGTACTTC
D gene: .; clone size: .; V gene: TRBV29-1; J gene: TRBJ2-1; CDR3 protein: CSVRNNEQFF; CDR3 DNA: TGCAGCGTTCGGAACAATGAGCAGTTCTTC
D gene: .; clone size: once; V gene: TRBV4-3; J gene: TRBJ2-5; CDR3 protein: CASSPTGTETQYF; CDR3 DNA: TGCGCCAGCAGCCCCACAGGGACAGAGACCCAGTACTTC
D gene: TRBD2; clone size: few; V gene: TRBV27; J gene: TRBJ2-7; CDR3 protein: CASRETSSPTLEQYF; CDR3 DNA: TGTGCCAGCAGAGAGACTAGCTCTCCCACATTGGAGCAGTACTTC
D gene: .; clone size: .; V gene: TRBV14; J gene: TRBJ2-5; CDR3 protein: CASSLVATETQYF; CDR3 DNA: TGTGCCAGCAGCTTGGTAGCCACAGAGACCCAGTACTTC
D gene: .; clone size: once; V gene: TRBV30; J gene: TRBJ1-1; CDR3 protein: CAWNLEQGRTEAFF; CDR3 DNA: TGTGCCTGGAACCTGGAACAGGGTAGAACTGAAGCTTTCTTT
D gene: .; clone size: .; V gene: TRBV14; J gene: TRBJ1-2; CDR3 protein: CASSYSTGTWPDGYTF; CDR3 DNA: TGTGCCAGCAGCTACTCTACCGGGACTTGGCCCGATGGCTACACCTTC
D gene: .; clone size: .; V gene: TRBV7-8; J gene: TRBJ2-3; CDR3 protein: CASSPALGSTDTQYF; CDR3 DNA: TGTGCCAGCAGCCCCGCCCTCGGTAGTACAGATACGCAGTATTTT
D gene: .; clone size: .; V gene: TRBV7-2; J gene: TRBJ1-2; CDR3 protein: CAGAGLYGYTF; CDR3 DNA: TGTGCCGGGGCGGGACTTTATGGCTACACCTTC
D gene: .; clone size: .; V gene: TRBV29-1; J gene: TRBJ2-1; CDR3 protein: CSVTGDRPYNEQFF; CDR3 DNA: TGCAGCGTTACCGGTGACAGGCCCTACAATGAGCAGTTCTTC
D gene: .; clone size: .; V gene: TRBV7-9; J gene: TRBJ1-2; CDR3 protein: CASSQEPGGYGYTF; CDR3 DNA: TGTGCCAGCAGCCAGGAGCCCGGGGGCTATGGCTACACCTTC
D gene: TRBD1; clone size: .; V gene: TRBV7-9; J gene: TRBJ2-7; CDR3 protein: CASSGETGQGGQYF; CDR3 DNA: TGTGCCAGCAGCGGGGAGACAGGACAGGGAGGACAGTACTTC
D gene: .; clone size: few; V gene: TRBV11-2; J gene: TRBJ2-5; CDR3 protein: CASSPIDQETQHF; CDR3 DNA: TGTGCCAGCAGCCCGATTGATCAAGAGACCCAGCACTTC
D gene: TRBD1; clone size: .; V gene: TRBV7-9; J gene: TRBJ2-7; CDR3 protein: CASSGTGDSYEQYF; CDR3 DNA: TGTGCCAGCAGCGGGACAGGGGACTCCTACGAGCAGTACTTC
D gene: .; clone size: .; V gene: TRBV7-8; J gene: TRBJ2-7; CDR3 protein: CASSLGGDEQYF; CDR3 DNA: TGTGCCAGCAGCTTAGGAGGGGACGAGCAGTACTTC
D gene: TRBD1; clone size: .; V gene: TRBV5-1; J gene: TRBJ1-1; CDR3 protein: CASSAGQGALTEAFF; CDR3 DNA: TGCGCCAGCAGCGCGGGACAGGGGGCCCTCACTGAAGCTTTCTTT
D gene: .; clone size: .; V gene: TRBV4-2; J gene: TRBJ1-2; CDR3 protein: CASSQDYQGGEGYTF; CDR3 DNA: TGTGCCAGCAGCCAAGATTATCAGGGAGGCGAGGGCTACACCTTC
D gene: .; clone size: .; V gene: TRBV27; J gene: TRBJ2-2; CDR3 protein: CASTGTGELFF; CDR3 DNA: TGTGCCAGCACCGGCACCGGGGAGCTGTTTTTT
D gene: .; clone size: few; V gene: TRBV27; J gene: TRBJ2-7; CDR3 protein: CASGTYTSPENEQYF; CDR3 DNA: TGTGCCAGCGGGACTTATACTAGCCCCGAGAACGAGCAGTACTTC
D gene: .; clone size: .; V gene: TRBV4-3; J gene: TRBJ2-3; CDR3 protein: CASSQVGGTTDTQYF; CDR3 DNA: TGCGCCAGCAGCCAAGTAGGCGGGACCACAGATACGCAGTATTTT
D gene: TRBD2; clone size: few; V gene: TRBV7-9; J gene: TRBJ2-3; CDR3 protein: CASRPRLAAVEDTQYF; CDR3 DNA: TGTGCCAGCAGACCAAGACTAGCGGCTGTCGAAGATACGCAGTATTTT
D gene: .; clone size: .; V gene: TRBV7-2; J gene: TRBJ2-5; CDR3 protein: CASSFGQHNQETQYF; CDR3 DNA: TGTGCCAGCAGCTTCGGACAGCATAACCAAGAGACCCAGTACTTC
D gene: .; clone size: many; V gene: TRBV2; J gene: TRBJ2-7; CDR3 protein: CASSEDVVSYEQYF; CDR3 DNA: TGTGCCAGCAGTGAAGATGTTGTCTCCTACGAGCAGTACTTC
D gene: .; clone size: many; V gene: TRBV10-3; J gene: TRBJ2-7; CDR3 protein: CAISDQQGARSYEQYF; CDR3 DNA: TGTGCCATCAGTGACCAACAGGGAGCTCGCTCCTACGAGCAGTACTTC
D gene: .; clone size: .; V gene: TRBV27; J gene: TRBJ2-7; CDR3 protein: CASRVSYEQYF; CDR3 DNA: TGTGCCAGCAGGGTGAGTTACGAGCAGTACTTC
D gene: .; clone size: .; V gene: TRBV29-1; J gene: TRBJ1-2; CDR3 protein: CSVEEGPKLANYGYTF; CDR3 DNA: TGCAGCGTTGAAGAAGGGCCGAAACTAGCTAACTATGGCTACACCTTC
D gene: .; clone size: once; V gene: TRBV30; J gene: TRBJ2-1; CDR3 protein: CAWSLTLYNEQFF; CDR3 DNA: TGTGCCTGGAGTCTGACTCTTTACAATGAGCAGTTCTTC
D gene: .; clone size: few; V gene: TRBV29-1; J gene: TRBJ2-1; CDR3 protein: CSVNRDGYNEQFF; CDR3 DNA: TGCAGCGTGAACCGGGACGGATACAATGAGCAGTTCTTC
D gene: .; clone size: .; V gene: TRBV4-2; J gene: TRBJ1-1; CDR3 protein: CASSQTVMNTEAFF; CDR3 DNA: TGTGCCAGCAGCCAGACAGTCATGAACACTGAAGCTTTCTTT
D gene: .; clone size: .; V gene: TRBV6-5; J gene: TRBJ2-7; CDR3 protein: CASSSPGSHEQYF; CDR3 DNA: TGTGCCAGCAGTTCCCCAGGGTCCCACGAGCAGTACTTC
D gene: .; clone size: .; V gene: TRBV29-1; J gene: TRBJ1-2; CDR3 protein: CSVEGGENYGYTF; CDR3 DNA: TGCAGCGTTGAAGGGGGGGAGAACTATGGCTACACCTTC
D gene: .; clone size: few; V gene: TRBV19; J gene: TRBJ2-7; CDR3 protein: CASSIAPEVEQYF; CDR3 DNA: TGTGCCAGTAGTATCGCTCCCGAGGTTGAGCAGTACTTC
D gene: TRBD1; clone size: .; V gene: TRBV29-1; J gene: TRBJ1-2; CDR3 protein: CSVTGDYGYTF; CDR3 DNA: TGCAGCGTCACAGGGGACTATGGCTACACCTTC